This TCR beta chain stems from a study of shared clonotypes between healthy human individuals. Turning to the study itself: Donors had three CD4 naive, three CD4 memory, two CD8 naive and one CD8 memory plate apiece.

This clone was seen a handful of times. Germline CDR1 GTSNPN, CDR2 SVGIG (reference sequence). This CDR3 contains 15 residues. V was trimmed by 8 bases and J by 2 bases, leaving 19 bases between them. The data were produced by immunoSEQ multiplex PCR, yet TCRdb's version contains in-frame clones alone and is incomplete. This table has approximately 710,000 clones, around 91% appearing once. Sample: memory CD8+ T cells from PBMCs. Subset described: CD45RO+ cells pooled with CCR7-negative TemRA cells. The chain couples TRBV30 to TRBJ1-3; D is ambiguous. The clonotype originates from a man in his late teens or twenties in good health. Some clones in this sample may be carry-over from other donors' samples. This CDR3 is CAGELLGAAGNTIYF. Written as DNA, the CDR3 is TGTGCCGGAGAATTGTTGGGCGCGGCTGGAAACACCATATATTTT.